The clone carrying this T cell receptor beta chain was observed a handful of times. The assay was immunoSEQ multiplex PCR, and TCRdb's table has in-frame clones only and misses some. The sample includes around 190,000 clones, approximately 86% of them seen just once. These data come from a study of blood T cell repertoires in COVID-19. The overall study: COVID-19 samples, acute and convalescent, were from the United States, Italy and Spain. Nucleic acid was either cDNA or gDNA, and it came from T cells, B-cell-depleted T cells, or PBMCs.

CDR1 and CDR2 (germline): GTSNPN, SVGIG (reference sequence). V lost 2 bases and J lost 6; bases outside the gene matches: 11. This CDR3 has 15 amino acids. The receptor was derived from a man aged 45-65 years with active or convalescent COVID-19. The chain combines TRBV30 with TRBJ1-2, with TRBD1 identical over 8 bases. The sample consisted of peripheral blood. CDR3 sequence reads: CAWSFRTGRQDGYTF. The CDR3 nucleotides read TGTGCCTGGAGTTTCAGGACAGGGAGACAGGATGGCTACACCTTC.